This entry features one T cell receptor (beta chain) sequence. Antigen unknown. The replicate PCRs on unsorted PBMC were given about 320 ng DNA, which is tens of thousands of T cell genomes. In the original analysis: ImmunoSEQ supplied junction-only sequences lacking quality scores, so filtering was different. Using immunoSEQ multiplex PCR, the repertoire was profiled, and TCRdb retains in-frame clones only, with some absent. The V and J calls and clone size come from that table; D and trimming were worked out from the DNA. Counted here are around 500,000 clones, about 79% occurring once; the ten biggest clones make up around 13%. CDR1 and CDR2 from the germline V gene are MDHEN and SYDVKM. Germline trimming cut 5 bases from V and 7 bases from J; bases unmatched to any gene: 1. CDR3 length: 12 residues. The record originates from a study of shared clonotypes between healthy human individuals. Whole-study context: Samples came from a couple of female and a few male donors aged 18 to 49.

Study-wide results and caveats: Exclusively blood specimens were collected; tissue repertoires likely differ.

This TCR was sampled from a woman aged 40 to 55 in good health. Some clones in this sample may be carry-over from other donors' samples. This chain joins TRBV28 and TRBJ2-7, with 11 positions matching TRBD2. What was sequenced was PBMCs. The CDR3 DNA reads as TGTGCCAGCAGTCGACTAGCGGGAGAGCAGTACTTC. It yields the protein CASSRLAGEQYF.